What follows describes a single T cell receptor (beta chain). Its antigen is not yet known. Per-base qualities were not stored, and no clone one base away is much larger. The method was 5' RACE. The sequencer was an Illumina HiSeq 2000. A universal primer binding site was introduced by template switching, and a unique molecular identifier was present in the final cDNA, enabling accurate counting of TCR cDNA molecules. Specific primers in the conserved constant-segment region were used to synthesize first-strand cDNA for TCR alpha and beta chains. To control for contamination, every cDNA library was double barcoded, receiving both a SMART-Mk sample barcode and Illumina barcodes. Two successive PCR steps introduced TruSeq adapter sequences along with Illumina sample barcodes. The Illumina HiSeq platform was used with custom primers to sequence TCR alpha and beta cDNA libraries. The original methods were these. MiGEC processed the raw reads to extract unique molecular identifiers, while MiXCR was used to determine the CDR3 positions. Recombination models were inferred per individual with the repgenHMM and IGoR tools using an EM algorithm. Shared clonotypes were analyzed with the tcR package in R, and sharing was normalized by the product of cloneset sizes. To study raw recombination free of thymic and clonal selection effects, out-of-frame nonproductive sequences were analyzed. TCRdb trimmed public reads at Q25 via fastp, called clones via MiXCR and kept in-frame beta chains. For every CDR3 protein sequence, its rows merge into one entry that carries the most common genes and DNA. What appears here as the V and J calls and clone size reflects TCRdb's work, not the paper's. The sample table contains about 480,000 distinct CDR3 sequences; only one count was recorded for 14% of them. Clones ranked in the top ten supply roughly 0.56% of the sample.

The CDR3 runs 15 residues from the cysteine to the phenylalanine. Solely the CDR3 DNA is kept, with 45 bases framed from the first base. From V the trimming removes 6 bases and from J it removes 4 bases, while the gene matches leave 11 bases of the junction unaccounted for. From the germline V gene (reference sequence), CDR1 is SEHNR and CDR2 is FQNEAQ. The sample is drawn from a study of identical twins listed by TCRdb under 2016. Describing the broader study: TCR alpha and beta repertoires from monozygotic twins, unrelated adults of various ages and cord blood were deep-sequenced to test whether fetal clonotypes persist. To rule out contamination, replicate twin experiments were performed at different times with different library preparation protocols. The full study reports these points: Excess twin sharing in beta out-of-frame sequences was weaker because fewer shared sequences lowered the signal-to-noise ratio. Because the same donors could not be followed over many years, conclusions were based on cross-sectional statistical analysis. Compared with coincidental sharing between unrelated individuals, out-of-frame TCR alpha sequences shared between twins had an excess of sequences with low generation probability. Zero-insertion analyses could be partly confounded by invariant T cells such as MAIT and iNKT, though diverse VJ usage argued against such confounding for most clonotypes. Abundant cord blood beta clonotypes carried fewer insertions; young adult naive repertoires showed a weaker similar trend, while memory repertoires showed none. Recombination models systematically underestimated out-of-frame TCR alpha sharing in monozygotic twins but agreed with sharing between unrelated individuals.

Only healthy Caucasian donors were included. Three pairs of female monozygotic twins, all aged roughly 18 to 29 years, made up the twin cohort. Positive isolation kits from Invitrogen were used to isolate CD4+ and CD8+ T cell populations. The data were also submitted as part of a second study, on yellow fever vaccine responses in identical twins. The second source states: According to the authors, in identical twins the way T cells responded to vaccination appeared partly convergent and partly personalized. The study precisely tracked vaccine-responding T cell clones in identical twins.

The chain is made from TRBV7-9 and TRBJ2-5, with 7 central nucleotides matching TRBD1. The sequenced material came from CD4+ T cells sorted from blood. The sequence came from a woman under 30 in good health. The sequenced DNA is TGTGCCAGCAGTCAAGGCAGGACAGGTGGAGAGACCCAGTACTTC. This encodes CASSQGRTGGETQYF.